A selection of T cell receptor beta chains follows, all from one sample in a study of post-analysis software for immune sequencing data. In TCRdb, the PCR reads were re-called with MiXCR into one record per CDR3 protein. The sample consists of hundreds of thousands of distinct CDR3 sequences, more than 50% of them appearing once. The sample comprised blood. The source of these receptors is a girl aged 2-10 years with multiple sclerosis. The CDR3 runs from the conserved cysteine through the conserved F or W. The order of the fields is CDR3 protein, CDR3 DNA, D gene, V gene, J gene, clone size. A D gene is named only where the DNA matches it firmly. The listing skips clone size in some rows; elsewhere it reads once, few, many or a size class.

cdr3_aa: CASSYGAGGGNIQYF
cdr3_nt: TGTGCCAGCAGCTACGGAGCGGGTGGGGGGAACATTCAGTACTTC
d_call: NA
v_call: TRBV13
j_call: TRBJ2-4
clone_size: NA

cdr3_aa: CASSPSGFTDTQYF
cdr3_nt: TGTGCCAGCTCACCAAGCGGTTTCACAGATACGCAGTATTTT
d_call: NA
v_call: TRBV18
j_call: TRBJ2-3
clone_size: many

cdr3_aa: CASSAYPYEQYF
cdr3_nt: TGTGCCAGCAGTGCCTACCCTTACGAGCAGTACTTC
d_call: NA
v_call: TRBV25-1
j_call: TRBJ2-7
clone_size: NA

cdr3_aa: CSVLPGIDGTQYF
cdr3_nt: TGCAGCGTTCTGCCGGGGATAGATGGGACCCAGTACTTC
d_call: NA
v_call: TRBV29-1
j_call: TRBJ2-5
clone_size: few

cdr3_aa: CASSLTTGHEQPQHF
cdr3_nt: TGCGCCAGCAGCTTGACGACAGGGCACGAACAGCCCCAGCATTTT
d_call: TRBD1
v_call: TRBV5-1
j_call: TRBJ1-5
clone_size: NA

cdr3_aa: CSASGRATHYEQFF
cdr3_nt: TGCAGTGCTAGCGGGAGGGCCACACACTATGAGCAGTTCTTC
d_call: TRBD2
v_call: TRBV20-1
j_call: TRBJ2-1
clone_size: NA

cdr3_aa: CASNDNYYGYTF
cdr3_nt: TGTGCCAGCAATGACAACTACTATGGCTACACCTTC
d_call: NA
v_call: TRBV6-1
j_call: TRBJ1-2
clone_size: NA

cdr3_aa: CASSEQGVSYNEQFF
cdr3_nt: TGTGCCAGCAGTGAACAGGGGGTCTCCTACAATGAGCAGTTCTTC
d_call: TRBD1
v_call: TRBV6-1
j_call: TRBJ2-1
clone_size: few

cdr3_aa: CASSLGPTGEETQYF
cdr3_nt: TGTGCCAGCAGTTTAGGACCGACGGGAGAAGAGACCCAGTACTTC
d_call: NA
v_call: TRBV12-3/TRBV12-4
j_call: TRBJ2-5
clone_size: NA

cdr3_aa: CASSTYTGGDEQFF
cdr3_nt: TGTGCCAGCAGCACCTATACCGGGGGCGATGAGCAGTTCTTC
d_call: NA
v_call: TRBV7-2
j_call: TRBJ2-1
clone_size: few

cdr3_aa: CASSLNGVNIQYF
cdr3_nt: TGTGCCAGCAGTCTAAACGGGGTAAACATTCAGTACTTC
d_call: NA
v_call: TRBV25-1
j_call: TRBJ2-4
clone_size: few